A single sample is the source of the 6 T cell receptor beta chains below, sequenced in a study of blood T cells in healthy people across ages (dated by TCRdb to about 2015). The library was produced with 5' RACE. TCRdb records Illumina HiSeq 2500 as the sequencer. A second PCR of 7 to 11 cycles was performed with a sample-barcoded 5' primer and a J-beta primer mix. TCRdb took the public reads, trimmed them with fastp at Q25, ran MiXCR for clone calling and kept in-frame beta chains. Each CDR3 protein gets just one entry, which takes the most common genes and DNA from the rows behind it. Within this sample are fewer than 900,000 distinct CDR3 sequences, with roughly 34% of them counted one time only. The leading ten clones occupy over 10% of the sample. Sequences were obtained from blood. The receptors were gathered from a man between 18 and 29 years old in good health.

The chain employs TRBV11-1 and TRBJ1-1; 7 bases are shared with TRBD1. There are 18 residues in the CDR3. Per germline, CDR1 SGHAT and CDR2 FQDESV (reference sequence). J gave up 4 bases and V 4 bases, and 18 bases lay outside the gene matches. CDR3 in amino acids: CASSSRGGGAIRGTEAFF. The CDR3 bases are TGTGCCAGCAGCTCCCGGGGAGGGGGCGCAATCAGGGGCACTGAAGCTTTCTTT.

In its sample, this clonotype was seen once. The conserved phenylalanine or tryptophan normally closing the CDR3 is absent here, so this likely arose from a read error. The rearrangement uses TRBV20-1 and TRBJ2-3, with D tentatively TRBD1 (7 bases). The CDR3 contains 15 residues. CDR1 is DFQATT and CDR2 is SNEGSKA in the germline V gene (reference sequence). V was trimmed by 6 bases and J by 3 bases, leaving 19 bases between them. The DNA of the CDR3 is TGCAGTGCATCCCTCCGGAGGGGGCGGACAGATACGCAGTATGTT. It specifies CSASLRRGRTDTQYV.

The chain has TRBV7-2 and TRBJ1-4, with TRBD1 as a possible D gene (5 bases). Trimming took off 5 bases at V and 4 bases at J, with 14 bases between the two ends. This CDR3 is 15 amino acids long. Germline loops: CDR1 SGHTA, CDR2 FQGNSA. The CDR3 DNA is TGTGCCAGCAGCGTTCAGGGAAGGTTTAATGAAAAACTGTTTTTT. Translating it yields CASSVQGRFNEKLFF.

The J gene is TRBJ1-1, the V gene TRBV20-1; D uncertain. CDR3 length: 14 amino acids. Germline lookup yields CDR1 DFQATT and CDR2 SNEGSKA (reference sequence). Trimming removed 1 base from V and 0 bases from J, with 9 bases in between. Here the CDR3 DNA reads TGCAGTGCTAGAGCACACAGTATGAACACTGAAGCTTTCTTT. Residues: CSARAHSMNTEAFF.

V and J are TRBV4-3 and TRBJ2-5, with D possibly matching TRBD2 (6 bases). The germline CDR1 and CDR2 sequences are LGHNA and YSLEER. The CDR3 has 16 residues. Trimming shortened V by 1 base and J by 5 bases, and 17 bases separated the two germline ends. The CDR3 bases are TGCGCCAGCAGCCAAGGGATTTCGGGGGTCGGGGAGACCCAGTACTTC. Translation gives CASSQGISGVGETQYF.

The chain couples TRBV7-2 to TRBJ2-1; 10 nucleotides align to TRBD1. Germline V gives CDR1 SGHTA, CDR2 FQGNSA. The CDR3 loop spans 15 amino acids. J lost 8 bases, V lost 6 bases, and 10 bases had no gene match. In nucleotides, the CDR3 is TGTGCCAGCAGACAAGGACAGGGGGAATTCGATGAGCAGTTCTTC. It yields the protein CASRQGQGEFDEQFF.